Here is one T cell receptor beta chain with its context. They ran version v3.0 of the immunoSEQ assay at survey level. Assay: immunoSEQ multiplex PCR; the TCRdb copy retains only in-frame clones and omits some. The sample consists of about 16,000 clones, under 85% of them appearing once. The data belong to a study of long-term antiretroviral therapy in people with HIV. The CDR3 runs 14 residues. Germline lookup yields CDR1 MNHEY and CDR2 SMNVEV (reference sequence). Trimming took 5 bases from V and 8 from J, leaving 15 bases between them. J is TRBJ1-4 and V is TRBV27; D is possibly TRBD1 (6 bases). The sequencing used unsorted PBMCs, collected around 3.2 years after starting antiretroviral therapy. The sequence came from a middle-aged woman with HIV. The DNA for the CDR3 is TGTGCCAGCAGTCTCGAAGGGGGAATGGAAAAACTGTTTTTT. It translates to CASSLEGGMEKLFF.